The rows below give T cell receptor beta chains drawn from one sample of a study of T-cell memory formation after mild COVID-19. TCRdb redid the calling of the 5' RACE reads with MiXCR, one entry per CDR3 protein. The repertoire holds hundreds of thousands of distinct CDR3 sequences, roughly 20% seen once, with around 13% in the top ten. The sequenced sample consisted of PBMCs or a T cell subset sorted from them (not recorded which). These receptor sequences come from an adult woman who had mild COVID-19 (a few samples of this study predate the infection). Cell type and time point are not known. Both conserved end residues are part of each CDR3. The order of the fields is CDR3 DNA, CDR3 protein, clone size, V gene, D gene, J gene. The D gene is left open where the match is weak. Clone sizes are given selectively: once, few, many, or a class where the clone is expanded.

TGTGCCAGCAGCAAAGGGACAGGGGGTTATGAGCAGTTCTTC | CASSKGTGGYEQFF | . | TRBV21-1 | . | TRBJ2-1
TGTGCCAGCAGCCTCGGCGGGAGCGGGGGAGCCTACGAGCAGTACTTC | CASSLGGSGGAYEQYF | few | TRBV3-1 | TRBD2 | TRBJ2-7
TGTGCCAGCAGTTATTTTACCGGGGAGCTGTTTTTT | CASSYFTGELFF | few | TRBV6-5 | . | TRBJ2-2
TGCGCCAGCAGCTCCCCCGGAGGACTAGCGGATTACAATGAGCAGTTCTTC | CASSSPGGLADYNEQFF | many | TRBV4-3 | TRBD2 | TRBJ2-1
TGCGCCAGCAGCCAAGAGTTCTCCCGGCCTCGGGGTCAGCATTTT | CASSQEFSRPRGQHF | . | TRBV4-1 | . | TRBJ1-5
TGCAGCGTTGAATTTACGGGACACTCCTTTTCTGGGGCCAACGTCCTGACTTTC | CSVEFTGHSFSGANVLTF | few | TRBV29-1 | . | TRBJ2-6
TGTGCCAGCAGTGAACATCGAGGAACACCTCAAGAGACCCAGTACTTC | CASSEHRGTPQETQYF | few | TRBV2 | . | TRBJ2-5
TGTGCCAGCAGCTCCCGGGGCAGACCCTATGGCTACACCTTC | CASSSRGRPYGYTF | few | TRBV11-2 | . | TRBJ1-2
TGTGCCAGCAGTTACGGGAGATGGGACACCGGGGAGCTGTTTTTT | CASSYGRWDTGELFF | . | TRBV6-6 | . | TRBJ2-2
TGTGCCAGCAGCTTAGCTAGCGGGAGGAAAGAGACCCAGTACTTC | CASSLASGRKETQYF | many | TRBV7-8 | TRBD2 | TRBJ2-5
TGTGCCAGCAGCCCGTGGTTTGGTGGACAGGGCCAAGAGACCCAGTACTTC | CASSPWFGGQGQETQYF | . | TRBV9 | TRBD1 | TRBJ2-5